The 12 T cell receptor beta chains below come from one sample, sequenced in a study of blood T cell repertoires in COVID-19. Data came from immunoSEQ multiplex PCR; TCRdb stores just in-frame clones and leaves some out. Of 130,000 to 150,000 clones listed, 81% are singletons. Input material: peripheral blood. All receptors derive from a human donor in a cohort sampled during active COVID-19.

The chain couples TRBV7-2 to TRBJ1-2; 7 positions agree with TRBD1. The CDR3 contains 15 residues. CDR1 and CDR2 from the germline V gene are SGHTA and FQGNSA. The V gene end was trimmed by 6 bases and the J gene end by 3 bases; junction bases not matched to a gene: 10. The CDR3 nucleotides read TGTGCCAGCAGACGCTTGGGGACAGAACACTATGGCTACACCTTC. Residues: CASRRLGTEHYGYTF. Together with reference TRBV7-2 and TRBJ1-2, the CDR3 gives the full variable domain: GAGVSQSPSNKVTEKGKDVELRCDPISGHTALYWYRQSLGQGLEFLIYFQGNSAPDKSGLPSDRFSAERTGGSVSTLTIQRTQQEDSAVYLCASRRLGTEHYGYTFGSGTRLTVV.

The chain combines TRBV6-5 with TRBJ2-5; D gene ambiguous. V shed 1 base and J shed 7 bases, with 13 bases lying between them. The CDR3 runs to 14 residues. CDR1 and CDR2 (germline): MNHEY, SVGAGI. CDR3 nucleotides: TGTGCCAGCAGTTACTGGCAGGCGTCTGGGACCCAGTACTTC. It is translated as CASSYWQASGTQYF.

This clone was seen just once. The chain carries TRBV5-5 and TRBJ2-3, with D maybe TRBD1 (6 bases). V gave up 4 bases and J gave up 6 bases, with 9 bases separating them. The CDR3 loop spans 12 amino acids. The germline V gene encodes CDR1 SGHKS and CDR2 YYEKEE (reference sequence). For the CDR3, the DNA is TGTGCCAGCAGCGAAGACAGGGATACGCAGTATTTT. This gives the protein CASSEDRDTQYF. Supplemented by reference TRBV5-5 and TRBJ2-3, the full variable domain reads DAGVTQSPTHLIKTRGQQVTLRCSPISGHKSVSWYQQVLGQGPQFIFQYYEKEERGRGNFPDRFSARQFPNYSSELNVNALLLGDSALYLCASSEDRDTQYFGPGTRLTVL.

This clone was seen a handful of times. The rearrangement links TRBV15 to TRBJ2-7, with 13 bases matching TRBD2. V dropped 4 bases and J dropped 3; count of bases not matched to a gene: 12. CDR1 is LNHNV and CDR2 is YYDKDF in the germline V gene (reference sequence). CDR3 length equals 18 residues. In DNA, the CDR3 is TGTGCCACCAGCACAAAGACCCCGGGACTAGCGGGATTCTACGAGCAGTACTTC. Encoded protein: CATSTKTPGLAGFYEQYF.

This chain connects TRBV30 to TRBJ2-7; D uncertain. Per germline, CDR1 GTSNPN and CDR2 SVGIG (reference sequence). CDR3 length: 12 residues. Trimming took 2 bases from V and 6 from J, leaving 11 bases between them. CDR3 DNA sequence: TGTGCCTGGAGTCCCCGTCCGGGCGAGCAGTACTTC. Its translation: CAWSPRPGEQYF.

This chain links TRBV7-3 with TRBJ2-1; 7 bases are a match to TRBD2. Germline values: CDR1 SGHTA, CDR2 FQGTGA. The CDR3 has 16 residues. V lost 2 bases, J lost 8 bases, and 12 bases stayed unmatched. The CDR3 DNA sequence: TGTGCCAGCAGCTTATATTATTCGGGGCGGGAGCATGAGCAGTTCTTC. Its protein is CASSLYYSGREHEQFF.

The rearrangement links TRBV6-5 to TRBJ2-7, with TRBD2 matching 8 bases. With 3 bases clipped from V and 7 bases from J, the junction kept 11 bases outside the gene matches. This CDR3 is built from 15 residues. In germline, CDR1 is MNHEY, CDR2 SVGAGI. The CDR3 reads CASSYTAGEGGEQYF. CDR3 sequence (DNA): TGTGCCAGCAGTTATACAGCGGGAGAGGGAGGGGAGCAGTACTTC.

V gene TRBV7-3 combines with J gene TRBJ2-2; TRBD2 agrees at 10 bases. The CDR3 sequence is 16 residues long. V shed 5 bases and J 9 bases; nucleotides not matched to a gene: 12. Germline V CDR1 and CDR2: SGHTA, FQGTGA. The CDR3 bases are TGTGCCAGCAGCAGAGCCCCTAGCGGGAGTATTAGGGAGCTGTTTTTT. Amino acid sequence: CASSRAPSGSIRELFF.

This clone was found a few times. CDR3 nucleotides: TGTGCCAGCAGCTTAGGCCTGGGACTAGCTGACGAGCAGTACTTC. The encoded protein is CASSLGLGLADEQYF. The J gene is TRBJ2-7, the V gene TRBV7-2, with TRBD2 matching 9 bases. After removal of 1 base from V and 5 bases from J, the junction contained 6 bases not matched to a gene. There are 15 residues in the CDR3. From germline, CDR1 is SGHTA and CDR2 FQGNSA.

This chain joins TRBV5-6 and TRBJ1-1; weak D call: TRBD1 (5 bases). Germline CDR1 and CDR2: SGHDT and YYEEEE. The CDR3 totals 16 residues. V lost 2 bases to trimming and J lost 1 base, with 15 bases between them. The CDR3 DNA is TGTGCCAGCAGCTTCTCAGGGAGGTTTTCGAACACTGAAGCTTTCTTT. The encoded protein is CASSFSGRFSNTEAFF.

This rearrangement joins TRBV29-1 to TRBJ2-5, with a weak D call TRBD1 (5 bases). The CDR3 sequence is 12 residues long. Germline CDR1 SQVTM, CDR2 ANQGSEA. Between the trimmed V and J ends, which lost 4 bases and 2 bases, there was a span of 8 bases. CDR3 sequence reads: CSVGQKQETQYF. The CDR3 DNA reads TGCAGCGTTGGACAGAAACAAGAGACCCAGTACTTC.

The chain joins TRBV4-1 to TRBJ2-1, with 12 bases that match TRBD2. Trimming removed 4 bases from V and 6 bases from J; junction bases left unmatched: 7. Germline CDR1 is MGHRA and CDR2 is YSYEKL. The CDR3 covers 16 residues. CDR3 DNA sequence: TGCGCCAGCAGCCGAGCGGGGACTAGCGGGTTCAATGAGCAGTTCTTC. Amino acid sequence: CASSRAGTSGFNEQFF.